This T cell receptor (beta chain) comes out of a study of T cell responses to AZD1222 COVID-19 vaccine (dated by TCRdb to the early 2020s). Background on the whole study: AZD1222 recipients whose second dose came at about 4 weeks and those whose second dose came at about 12 weeks were combined into one group, since spike-specific TCR depth and breadth did not differ between the two schedules. A total of 230 to 250 trial participants underwent TCR sequencing, of whom about 210 received two doses of AZD1222 and about 25 received two doses of the MenACWY control vaccine. Trial participants were enrolled by age into 18-55, 56-69 and 70-plus year subgroups, with approximately 150, 30 and 60 TCR-sequenced participants respectively. What the work shows at the level of the full study, not this receptor alone: The whole spike protein was spanned by vaccine-associated CD4 TCRs, and dominant responses were seen in regions 160-218 and 743-854. Reportedly, almost half of the unique spike-specific TCRs recognized epitopes lying outside the regions that are mutated in the B.1.351 and B.1.1.7 variants. Most participants were white British and females outnumbered males, and the authors suggested that clonal diversity may have been underestimated. Conclusions about previously exposed vaccinees are limited because only six or seven AZD1222 recipients were SARS-CoV-2 seropositive at baseline. Spike-specific TCR breadth and depth rose significantly after two AZD1222 doses compared with day 0 and with MenACWY recipients. In the small 56-69-year group, the increase in depth fell short of significance, most likely because of low power. Because no day 14 peak-response samples were available, repertoires were characterized only after the peak T cell response.

With regard to this clone: Its cognate antigen has yet to be identified. Per-base quality was not reported, and no clone a single base away is much larger than it.

Spanning cysteine to phenylalanine, the CDR3 consists of 14 amino acids. The kept DNA is CDR3 alone, 42 bases in frame from the first base. According to the germline V gene, CDR1 reads ENHRY and CDR2 reads SYGVKD. The CDR3 regions of human TCRbeta chains were analyzed by immunosequencing. The authors processed their data as follows. Repertoire TCRs were checked for matches against a reference library of SARS-CoV-2-specific TCRs that had been generated using the MIRA antigen-specificity platform. Breadth meant the fraction of unique TCRs that were SARS-CoV-2-associated, whereas depth meant the fraction of total T cells that were SARS-CoV-2-associated. Each spike-specific TCR was assigned to its reactive spike region and to a CD4 or CD8 class using the MIRA data. Log10-transformed breadth and depth values were compared by one-way ANOVA with Sidak's multiple comparisons tests. TCRdb carries this immuneACCESS record with in-frame sequences only. Its versions omit some clonotypes, under half of them owing to an unresolved V gene in the studies checked, with the rest unexplained. The V and J calls and clone size are taken from that table; D and trimming were inferred from the DNA. Within this sample are 100,000 to 150,000 clones, with about nine tenths of them counted one time only. The top ten hold less than 8.5% of the sample.

What the time point label conveys for this sample: baseline before first vaccination. Vaccinee samples were obtained from the UK trials COV001 and COV002, which included a single-blind randomized controlled phase 2/3 trial of AZD1222 (ChAdOx1 nCoV-19) in healthy adults. Trial participant PBMC samples were collected at day 0 and day 28 after the second dose for TCRbeta chain sequencing. This receptor chain uses TRBV10-3 and TRBJ2-5; 7 central nucleotides agree with TRBD1. The J call may be faulty, since TRBJ2-7 better matches the DNA end. The specimen comprised peripheral blood, sampled on day 0 of AZD1222 vaccination. The receptor's source is an adult in good health. The CDR3 sequence is CAISDSGTAYEQYF. The DNA is as follows: TGTGCCATCAGTGACTCCGGGACAGCCTACGAGCAGTACTTC.